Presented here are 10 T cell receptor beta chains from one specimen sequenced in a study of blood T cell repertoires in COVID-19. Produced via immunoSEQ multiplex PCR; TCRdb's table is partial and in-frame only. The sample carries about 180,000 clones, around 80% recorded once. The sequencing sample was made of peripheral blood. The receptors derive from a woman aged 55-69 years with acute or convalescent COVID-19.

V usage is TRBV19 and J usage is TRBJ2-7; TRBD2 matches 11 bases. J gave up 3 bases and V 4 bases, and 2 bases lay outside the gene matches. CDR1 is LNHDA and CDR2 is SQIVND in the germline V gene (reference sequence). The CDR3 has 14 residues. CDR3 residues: CASSTGTSGYEQYF. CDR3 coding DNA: TGTGCCAGTAGTACAGGGACTAGCGGCTACGAGCAGTACTTC.

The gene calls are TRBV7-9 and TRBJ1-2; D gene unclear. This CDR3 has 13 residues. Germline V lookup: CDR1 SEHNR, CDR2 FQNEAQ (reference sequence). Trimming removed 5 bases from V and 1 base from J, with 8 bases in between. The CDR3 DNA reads TGTGCCAGCAGCCCGCTAAGTAACTATGGCTACACCTTC. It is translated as CASSPLSNYGYTF.

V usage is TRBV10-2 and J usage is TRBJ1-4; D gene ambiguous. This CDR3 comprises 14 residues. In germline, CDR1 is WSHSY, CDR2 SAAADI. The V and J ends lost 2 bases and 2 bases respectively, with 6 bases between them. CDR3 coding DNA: TGCGCCAGCAGTGAGCCGACTACTAATGAAAAACTGTTTTTT. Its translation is CASSEPTTNEKLFF.

The DNA of the CDR3 is TGCGCCAGCAGCCAAGATATAGATCGGGCTGAAGCTTTCTTT. The encoded protein is CASSQDIDRAEAFF. This chain links TRBV4-3 with TRBJ1-1; D uncertain. The CDR3 consists of 14 residues. The germline gives CDR1 LGHNA, CDR2 YSLEER. V was trimmed by 0 bases and J by 6 bases, leaving 11 bases between them.

The CDR3: CASSPGLAIAKNIQYF. CDR3 sequence (DNA): TGTGCCAGCAGCCCCGGACTAGCCATAGCCAAAAACATTCAGTACTTC. This chain connects TRBV3-1 (or the pseudogene TRBV3-2) to TRBJ2-4; 8 nucleotides agree with TRBD2. CDR3 length: 16 amino acids. Trimming at V came to 4 bases and at J to 0 bases, leaving 5 bases not matched to a gene. Germline CDR1 reads LGHDT; CDR2 reads YNNKEL (reference sequence).

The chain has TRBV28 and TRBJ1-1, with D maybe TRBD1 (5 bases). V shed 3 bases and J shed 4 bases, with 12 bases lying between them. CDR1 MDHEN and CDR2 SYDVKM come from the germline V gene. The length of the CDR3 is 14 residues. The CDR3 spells CASSFDSGPTEAFF. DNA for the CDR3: TGTGCCAGCAGTTTTGATTCAGGGCCCACTGAAGCTTTCTTT. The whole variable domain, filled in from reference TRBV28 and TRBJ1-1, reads DVKVTQSSRYLVKRTGEKVFLECVQDMDHENMFWYRQDPGLGLRLIYFSYDVKMKEKGDIPEGYSVSREKKERFSLILESASTNQTSMYLCASSFDSGPTEAFFGQGTRLTVV.

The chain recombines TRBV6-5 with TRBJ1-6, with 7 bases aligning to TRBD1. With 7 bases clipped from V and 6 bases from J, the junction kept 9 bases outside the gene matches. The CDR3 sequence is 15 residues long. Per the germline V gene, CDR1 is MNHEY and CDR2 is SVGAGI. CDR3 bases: TGTGCCAGCAAAAACAGGGGCCCCCTTAATTCACCCCTCCACTTT. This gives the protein CASKNRGPLNSPLHF.

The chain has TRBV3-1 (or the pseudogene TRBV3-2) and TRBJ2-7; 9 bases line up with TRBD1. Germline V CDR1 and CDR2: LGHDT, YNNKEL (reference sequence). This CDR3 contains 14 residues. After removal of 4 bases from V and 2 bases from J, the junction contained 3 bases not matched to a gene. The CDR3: CASSLGQGPYEQYF. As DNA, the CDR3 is TGTGCCAGCAGCCTGGGACAGGGACCCTACGAGCAGTACTTC.

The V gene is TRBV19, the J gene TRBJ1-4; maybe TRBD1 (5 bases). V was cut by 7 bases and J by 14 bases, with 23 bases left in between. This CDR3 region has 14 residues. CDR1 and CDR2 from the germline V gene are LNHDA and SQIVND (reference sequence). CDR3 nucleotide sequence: TGTGCCAGTACCGCAACTGGGGGAGGACAAGGGCTGTTTTTT. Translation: CASTATGGGQGLFF.

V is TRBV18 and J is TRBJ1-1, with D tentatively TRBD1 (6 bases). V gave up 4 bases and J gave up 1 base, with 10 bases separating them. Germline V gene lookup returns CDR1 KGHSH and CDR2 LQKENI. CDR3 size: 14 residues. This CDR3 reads CASSLGAGNTEAFF. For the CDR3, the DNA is TGTGCCAGCTCACTGGGGGCAGGGAACACTGAAGCTTTCTTT.